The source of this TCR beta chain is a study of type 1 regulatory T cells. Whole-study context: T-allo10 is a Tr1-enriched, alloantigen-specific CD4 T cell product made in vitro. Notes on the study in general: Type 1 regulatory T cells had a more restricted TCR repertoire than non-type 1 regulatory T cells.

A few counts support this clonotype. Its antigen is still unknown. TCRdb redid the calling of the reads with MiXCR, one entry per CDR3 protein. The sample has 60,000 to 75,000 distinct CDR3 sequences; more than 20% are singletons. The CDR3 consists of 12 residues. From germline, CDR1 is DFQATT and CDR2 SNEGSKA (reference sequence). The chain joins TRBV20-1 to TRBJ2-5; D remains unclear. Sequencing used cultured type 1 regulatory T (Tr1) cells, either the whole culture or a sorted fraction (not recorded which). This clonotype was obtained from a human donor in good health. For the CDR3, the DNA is TGCAGCGCGAGTGGAGACCAAGAGACCCAGTACTTC. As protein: CSASGDQETQYF.